The 25 T cell receptor beta chains below all came from one sample that was sequenced in a study of PD-1 blockade in classical Hodgkin lymphoma. Produced via immunoSEQ multiplex PCR; TCRdb's table is partial and in-frame only. The repertoire holds approximately 50,000 clones, with roughly 73% as singletons. With no exception, relapse followed autologous stem cell transplantation in all patients, and brentuximab vedotin exposure varied. Sequencing used peripheral blood mononuclear cells (PBMCs), obtained before the second cycle of nivolumab. The receptors derive from a human donor with classical Hodgkin lymphoma.

The chain recombines TRBV7-2 with TRBJ1-2; 8 bases map to TRBD1. Germline trimming cut 5 bases from V and 5 bases from J; bases unmatched to any gene: 7. CDR1 SGHTA and CDR2 FQGNSA come from the germline V gene. The CDR3 runs 14 residues. This CDR3 is CASSPGQGYYGYTF. The CDR3 region has the DNA TGTGCCAGCAGCCCCGGACAGGGATATTATGGCTACACCTTC. Using reference TRBV7-2 and TRBJ1-2 for the parts outside the CDR3, the full variable domain is GAGVSQSPSNKVTEKGKDVELRCDPISGHTALYWYRQSLGQGLEFLIYFQGNSAPDKSGLPSDRFSAERTGGSVSTLTIQRTQQEDSAVYLCASSPGQGYYGYTFGSGTRLTVV.

The DNA of the CDR3 is TGCGCCAGCAGCTTGGCATCGGCAGGGGGCCCAGATACGCAGTATTTT. It encodes CASSLASAGGPDTQYF. The genes are TRBV5-1 and TRBJ2-3, with 8 bases that match TRBD1. CDR1 and CDR2 from the germline V gene are SGHRS and YFSETQ. The CDR3 spans 16 residues. V shed 0 bases, J shed 4 bases, and the junction held 7 bases outside the gene matches.

This chain links TRBV10-3 with TRBJ2-2; no firm D call. CDR1 is ENHRY, CDR2 SYGVKD, per germline. The CDR3 is made up of 17 amino acids. The ends were cut back, 0 bases at V and 1 base at J, with 12 bases in the middle. The CDR3 coding sequence is TGTGCCATCAGTGAGTCGAATCGTCTAATGAACACCGGGGAGCTGTTTTTT. Its protein product is CAISESNRLMNTGELFF.

The V and J genes are TRBV2 and TRBJ2-1; 9 bases align to TRBD1. CDR1 and CDR2 from the germline V gene are SNHLY and FYNNEI. Trimming removed 5 bases from V and 8 bases from J; junction bases left unmatched: 7. The CDR3 has 14 amino acids. Here the CDR3 reads CASSSNDRGDEQFF. CDR3 nucleotide sequence: TGTGCCAGCAGTTCCAACGACAGGGGGGATGAGCAGTTCTTC. The complete variable domain, with remaining parts taken from reference TRBV2 and TRBJ2-1, reads EPEVTQTPSHQVTQMGQEVILRCVPISNHLYFYWYRQILGQKVEFLVSFYNNEISEKSEIFDDQFSVERPDGSNFTLKIRSTKLEDSAMYFCASSSNDRGDEQFFGPGTRLTVL.

The chain has TRBV7-9 and TRBJ1-2; perhaps TRBD1 as D (6 bases). Between the trimmed V and J ends, which lost 5 bases and 4 bases, there was a span of 11 bases. The germline V gene encodes CDR1 SEHNR and CDR2 FQNEAQ (reference sequence). This CDR3 spans 13 amino acids. This CDR3 is CASSPGQIYGYTF. CDR3 coding DNA: TGTGCCAGCAGCCCAGGACAGATCTATGGCTACACCTTC. Filled out from reference TRBV7-9 and TRBJ1-2, the complete variable domain reads DTGVSQNPRHKITKRGQNVTFRCDPISEHNRLYWYRQTLGQGPEFLTYFQNEAQLEKSRLLSDRFSAERPKGSFSTLEIQRTEQGDSAMYLCASSPGQIYGYTFGSGTRLTVV.

This clone was observed a few times. The J gene is TRBJ2-2, the V gene TRBV18; TRBD1 aligns across 9 bases. This CDR3 spans 15 amino acids. The V and J ends lost 4 bases and 7 bases, in that order; junction bases with no gene match: 7. Germline-derived CDR1 and CDR2 are KGHSH and LQKENI. The CDR3 nucleotides are TGTGCCAGCTCACTAGGCACAGGGGGCTACGGGGAGCTGTTTTTT. Translated: CASSLGTGGYGELFF. The variable domain in full, with the rest retrieved from reference TRBV18 and TRBJ2-2, is NAGVMQNPRHLVRRRGQEARLRCSPMKGHSHVYWYRQLPEEGLKFMVYLQKENIIDESGMPKERFSAEFPKEGPSILRIQQVVRGDSAAYFCASSLGTGGYGELFFGEGSRLTVL.

The gene calls are TRBV4-1 and TRBJ1-2; D ambiguous. The CDR3 consists of 14 residues. In germline, CDR1 is MGHRA, CDR2 YSYEKL. Trimming removed 6 bases at V and 2 bases at J, with 13 bases between. The CDR3 DNA reads as TGCGCCAGCAGTCCCGACATAACAAACTATGGCTACACCTTC. The encoded protein is CASSPDITNYGYTF.

CDR3 DNA sequence: TGTGCCAGTAGTATTGGTCTCACTCCATCAGCCCAGCATTTT. Translated: CASSIGLTPSAQHF. This chain uses TRBV19 with TRBJ1-5, with D unresolved. CDR3 size: 14 residues. Germline-derived CDR1 and CDR2 are LNHDA and SQIVND (reference sequence). V lost 3 bases to trimming and J lost 11 bases, with 17 bases between them.

This chain connects TRBV7-9 to TRBJ1-2; 8 bases are a match to TRBD1. The V and J ends lost 5 bases and 0 bases, in that order; junction bases with no gene match: 8. In germline, CDR1 is SEHNR, CDR2 FQNEAQ (reference sequence). The CDR3 is made up of 16 amino acids. The CDR3 sequence: CASSLGTGGTNYGYTF. The CDR3 bases are TGTGCCAGCAGCCTGGGCACAGGGGGGACTAACTATGGCTACACCTTC.

The gene calls are TRBV25-1 and TRBJ1-5; 9 bases are shared with TRBD1. The ends lost 8 bases at V and 5 bases at J; junction bases unmatched: 7. The CDR3 runs 14 residues. Germline V gives CDR1 MGHDK, CDR2 SYGVNS. CDR3 sequence (DNA): TGTGCCAGCCCCGGGACAGGGAAGCATCAGCCCCAGCATTTT. It encodes CASPGTGKHQPQHF. Using reference TRBV25-1 and TRBJ1-5 for the parts outside the CDR3, the full variable domain is EADIYQTPRYLVIGTGKKITLECSQTMGHDKMYWYQQDPGMELHLIHYSYGVNSTEKGDLSSESTVSRIRTEHFPLTLESARPSHTSQYLCASPGTGKHQPQHFGDGTRLSIL.

The chain links TRBV7-3 to TRBJ1-2; a possible D gene is TRBD1 (6 bases). The V gene's germline CDR1 is SGHTA and CDR2 FQGTGA. Trimming cost V 1 base and J 2 bases, with 20 bases left between them. CDR3 length: 18 amino acids. In DNA, the CDR3 is TGTGCCAGCAGCTTAAAACCCGCGGGGGCCGGACCCAACTATGGCTACACCTTC. Translation gives CASSLKPAGAGPNYGYTF.

This chain uses TRBV27 with TRBJ1-2, with 10 nucleotides matching TRBD1. The CDR3 runs to 15 residues. The germline V gene has CDR1 MNHEY and CDR2 SMNVEV (reference sequence). V trimming: 8 bases; J trimming: 3 bases; junction bases outside the gene matches: 9. The CDR3, as DNA: TGTGCCAGCCGCACCCGCGGACAGGGGGACTATGGCTACACCTTC. As protein: CASRTRGQGDYGYTF.

The chain recombines TRBV30 with TRBJ1-6, with D uncertain. This CDR3 comprises 16 residues. Germline loops: CDR1 GTSNPN, CDR2 SVGIG (reference sequence). Trimming took 2 bases from V and 0 from J, leaving 11 bases between them. CDR3 nucleotides: TGTGCCTGGAGTACGGGGTTAGGCTCCTATAATTCACCCCTCCACTTT. This encodes CAWSTGLGSYNSPLHF. The full variable domain, in which reference TRBV30 and TRBJ1-6 provide the parts outside the CDR3, is SQTIHQWPATLVQPVGSPLSLECTVEGTSNPNLYWYRQAAGRGLQLLFYSVGIGQISSEVPQNLSASRPQDRQFILSSKKLLLSDSGFYLCAWSTGLGSYNSPLHFGNGTRLTVT.

The chain recombines TRBV9 with TRBJ1-4; tentatively, D is TRBD1 (6 bases). The V end lost 3 bases, the J end lost 8 bases, and 20 bases lay between the germline ends. The CDR3 has 16 residues. Germline CDR1 and CDR2: SGDLS and YYNGEE. CDR3 sequence (DNA): TGTGCCAGCAGCGCGGGACCAGGACAGTTGACAGAAAAACTGTTTTTT. This sequence encodes CASSAGPGQLTEKLFF.

The V call is TRBV30, the J call TRBJ2-3, with a possible D match to TRBD1 (6 bases). The CDR3 length is 12 residues. The germline gives CDR1 GTSNPN, CDR2 SVGIG (reference sequence). Trimming cost V 5 bases and J 7 bases, with 13 bases left between them. The CDR3 nucleotides read TGTGCCTGGGAGCCACAGGGACATACGCAGTATTTT. Protein: CAWEPQGHTQYF.

The V and J genes are TRBV19 and TRBJ2-5; D may be TRBD2 (6 bases). Trimming left V 3 bases short and J 1 base short, with 12 bases between. Germline lookup yields CDR1 LNHDA and CDR2 SQIVND (reference sequence). This CDR3 spans 15 amino acids. The CDR3 DNA is TGTGCCAGTAGTATGGTACTAGCCGTCCAAGAGACCCAGTACTTC. Translated, it gives CASSMVLAVQETQYF.

V usage is TRBV6-6 and J usage is TRBJ2-7; no reliable D call. Germline V gene data show CDR1 as MNHNY and CDR2 as SVGAGI (reference sequence). The CDR3 extends over 14 amino acids. V lost 0 bases and J 3 bases, leaving 9 bases between the germline ends. The CDR3 reads CASSYSSSYYEQYF. CDR3 in DNA: TGTGCCAGCAGTTACTCGAGTTCTTACTACGAGCAGTACTTC.

The gene calls are TRBV7-9 and TRBJ2-2; D unclear. V shed 2 bases and J shed 0 bases, with 4 bases lying between them. The CDR3 length is 14 residues. Germline V gene data show CDR1 as SEHNR and CDR2 as FQNEAQ (reference sequence). This CDR3 reads CASSLTANTGELFF. For the CDR3, the DNA is TGTGCCAGCAGCTTAACAGCGAACACCGGGGAGCTGTTTTTT.

The rearrangement links TRBV9 to TRBJ2-3; TRBD1 might be the D (6 bases). This CDR3 comprises 16 residues. V lost 4 bases and J 3 bases, leaving 18 bases between the germline ends. Germline V gene lookup returns CDR1 SGDLS and CDR2 YYNGEE. In DNA, the CDR3 is TGTGCCAGCAGCCCCCGCGGATGGCAGGGGACAGATACGCAGTATTTT. This sequence encodes CASSPRGWQGTDTQYF.

This clone was observed once. This sequence joins TRBV11-3 and TRBJ2-1, with a tentative D call TRBD1 (6 bases). This CDR3 has 15 amino acids. With 4 bases removed from V and 5 bases from J, the gap between germline ends came to 15 bases. Germline-derived CDR1 and CDR2 are SGHNT and YENEEA. The CDR3 sequence is CASSYGQGSHNEQFF. The CDR3, as DNA: TGTGCCAGCAGCTATGGGCAGGGGTCCCACAATGAGCAGTTCTTC.

The chain uses TRBV11-2 and TRBJ2-7; D may be TRBD2 (6 bases). Germline CDR1 is SGHAT and CDR2 is FQNNGV. This CDR3 contains 13 residues. V gave up 5 bases and J gave up 9 bases, with 17 bases separating them. In nucleotides, the CDR3 is TGTGCCAGCAGCGCGGCTACGGGAGATGTGCAGTACTTC. Encoded protein: CASSAATGDVQYF.

By share, this clone ranks as medium-sized (0.01 to 0.1%). This chain connects TRBV7-2 to TRBJ1-2; the D gene is possibly TRBD1 (6 bases). CDR1 and CDR2 (germline): SGHTA, FQGNSA. The germline V and J ends were trimmed by 4 bases and 7 bases, with 10 bases remaining between them. The CDR3 has 12 amino acids. CDR3 DNA: TGTGCCAGCAGCTCACAGGGTGGTGGCTACACCTTC. Protein product: CASSSQGGGYTF.

This clone was recorded a few times. The chain couples TRBV2 to TRBJ1-5, with TRBD1 identical over 8 bases. CDR1 and CDR2 (germline): SNHLY, FYNNEI. The CDR3 contains 15 residues. V lost 1 base to trimming and J lost 6 bases; unmatched junction nucleotides: 5. The CDR3 sequence: CASSEGQGRSQPQHF. CDR3 coding DNA: TGTGCCAGCAGTGAAGGACAGGGGCGATCTCAGCCCCAGCATTTT.

The chain couples TRBV6-1 to TRBJ1-2; D call uncertain. This CDR3 is 12 amino acids long. With 6 bases removed from V and 4 bases from J, the gap between germline ends came to 9 bases. Germline V gene lookup returns CDR1 MNHNS and CDR2 SASEGT. The CDR3 is CASSADLYGYTF. The CDR3, as DNA: TGTGCCAGCAGCGCGGACCTCTATGGCTACACCTTC.

The chain joins TRBV7-2 to TRBJ1-5; TRBD1 is a possible D gene (5 bases). The germline gives CDR1 SGHTA, CDR2 FQGNSA. This CDR3 spans 14 amino acids. Trimming shortened V by 4 bases and J by 5 bases, and 12 bases separated the two germline ends. This CDR3 is CASSSKWGDQPQHF. Here the CDR3 DNA reads TGTGCCAGCAGCTCCAAATGGGGGGATCAGCCCCAGCATTTT.